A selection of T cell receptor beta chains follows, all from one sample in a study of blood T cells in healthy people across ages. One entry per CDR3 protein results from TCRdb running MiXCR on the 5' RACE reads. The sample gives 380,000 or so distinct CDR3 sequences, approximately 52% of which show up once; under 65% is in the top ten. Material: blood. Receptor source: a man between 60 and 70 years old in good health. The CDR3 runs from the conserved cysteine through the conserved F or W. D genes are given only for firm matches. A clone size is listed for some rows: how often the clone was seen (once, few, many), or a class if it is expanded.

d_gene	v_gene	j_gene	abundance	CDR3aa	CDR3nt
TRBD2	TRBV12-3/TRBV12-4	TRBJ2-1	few	CASSISGGAGEQFF	TGTGCCAGCAGTATTAGCGGGGGGGCCGGCGAGCAGTTCTTC
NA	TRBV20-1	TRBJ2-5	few	CSAPTGETQYF	TGCAGTGCGCCCACAGGGGAGACCCAGTACTTC
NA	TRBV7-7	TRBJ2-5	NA	CASSRAGTGQETQYF	TGTGCTAGCAGCCGAGCGGGGACAGGCCAAGAGACCCAGTACTTC
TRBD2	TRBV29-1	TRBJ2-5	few	CSVSGTSGFRETQYF	TGCAGCGTTTCTGGGACTAGCGGGTTTCGAGAGACCCAGTACTTC
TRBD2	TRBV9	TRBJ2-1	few	CASSVEAGGYNEQFF	TGTGCCAGCAGCGTAGAAGCGGGAGGCTACAATGAGCAGTTCTTC
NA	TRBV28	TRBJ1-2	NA	CASSVRGARNGYTF	TGTGCCAGCAGTGTTCGGGGGGCGCGGAATGGCTACACCTTC
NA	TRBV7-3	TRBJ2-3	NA	CASSSTGDTQYF	TGTGCCAGCAGTTCTACAGGGGATACGCAGTATTTT
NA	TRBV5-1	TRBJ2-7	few	CASSLGGTPGGEQYF	TGCGCCAGCAGCTTGGGTGGGACCCCGGGCGGCGAGCAGTACTTC
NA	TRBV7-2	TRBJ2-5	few	CASSYPGREETQYF	TGTGCCAGCAGCTATCCGGGCCGAGAAGAGACCCAGTACTTC
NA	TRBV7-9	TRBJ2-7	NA	CASSLAGVRYEQYF	TGTGCCAGCAGCTTAGCAGGGGTGAGGTACGAGCAGTACTTC
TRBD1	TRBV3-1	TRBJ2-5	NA	CASSQMRGQGQTQYF	TGTGCCAGCAGCCAAATGAGAGGACAGGGACAGACCCAGTACTTC
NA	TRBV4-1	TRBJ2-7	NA	CASSQGQLGSLSYEQYF	TGCGCCAGCAGCCAAGGACAGTTGGGTTCACTCTCCTACGAGCAGTACTTC
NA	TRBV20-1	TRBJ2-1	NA	CSAFPGPYNEQFF	TGCAGTGCCTTCCCTGGACCATACAATGAGCAGTTCTTC
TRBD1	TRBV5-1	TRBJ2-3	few	CASSLASRTGGIDTQYF	TGCGCCAGCAGCTTGGCCTCGCGGACAGGGGGCATAGATACGCAGTATTTT
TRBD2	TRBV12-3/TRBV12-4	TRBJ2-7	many	CASSPGLATSEQYF	TGTGCCAGCAGCCCGGGACTAGCGACGTCAGAGCAGTACTTC
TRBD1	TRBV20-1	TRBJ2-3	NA	CRASQGEGDTQYF	TGCAGAGCGAGTCAGGGGGAAGGAGATACGCAGTATTTT
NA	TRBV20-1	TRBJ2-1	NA	CSARGMSTYNEQFF	TGCAGTGCAAGGGGGATGAGCACCTACAATGAGCAGTTCTTC
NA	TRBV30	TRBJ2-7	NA	CAWSVQGTPLNEQYF	TGTGCCTGGAGTGTACAAGGGACACCTCTGAACGAGCAGTACTTC
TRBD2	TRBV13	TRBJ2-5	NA	CASSSYRRTSGRAANNEQYF	TGTGCCAGCAGCTCATACCGGCGGACTAGCGGGAGGGCCGCTAACAATGAGCAGTACTTC
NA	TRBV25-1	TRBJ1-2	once	CASSDRASGYTF	TGTGCCAGCAGTGACAGGGCGTCTGGCTACACCTTC
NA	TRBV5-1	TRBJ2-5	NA	CASSLQVVPTQETQYF	TGCGCCAGCAGCCTCCAGGTGGTTCCTACCCAAGAGACCCAGTACTTC
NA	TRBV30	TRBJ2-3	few	CAFTFITTDTQYF	TGTGCCTTCACGTTCATCACCACAGATACGCAGTATTTT
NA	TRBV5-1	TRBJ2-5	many	CASSLGGDPTQETQYF	TGCGCCAGCAGCTTGGGCGGGGACCCAACACAAGAGACCCAGTACTTC
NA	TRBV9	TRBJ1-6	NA	CASSVGSAGRNSPLHF	TGTGCCAGCAGCGTAGGCTCGGCGGGGCGGAATTCACCCCTCCACTTT
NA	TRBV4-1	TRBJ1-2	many	CASSQNPSDSSYGYTF	TGCGCCAGCAGCCAAAACCCCTCGGACAGCAGTTATGGCTACACCTTC
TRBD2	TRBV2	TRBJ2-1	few	CARQGASGTSDEQFF	TGTGCCCGTCAAGGGGCTAGCGGGACTTCTGATGAGCAGTTCTTC
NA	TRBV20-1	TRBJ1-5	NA	CSARAGGTSSNQPQHF	TGCAGTGCTAGGGCCGGGGGGACCTCTAGCAATCAGCCCCAGCATTTT
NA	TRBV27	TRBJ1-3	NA	CASSTSSGNTIYF	NA
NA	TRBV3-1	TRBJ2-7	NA	CASSRGKTYNEQYF	TGTGCCAGCAGCCGAGGGAAGACCTACAATGAGCAGTACTTC